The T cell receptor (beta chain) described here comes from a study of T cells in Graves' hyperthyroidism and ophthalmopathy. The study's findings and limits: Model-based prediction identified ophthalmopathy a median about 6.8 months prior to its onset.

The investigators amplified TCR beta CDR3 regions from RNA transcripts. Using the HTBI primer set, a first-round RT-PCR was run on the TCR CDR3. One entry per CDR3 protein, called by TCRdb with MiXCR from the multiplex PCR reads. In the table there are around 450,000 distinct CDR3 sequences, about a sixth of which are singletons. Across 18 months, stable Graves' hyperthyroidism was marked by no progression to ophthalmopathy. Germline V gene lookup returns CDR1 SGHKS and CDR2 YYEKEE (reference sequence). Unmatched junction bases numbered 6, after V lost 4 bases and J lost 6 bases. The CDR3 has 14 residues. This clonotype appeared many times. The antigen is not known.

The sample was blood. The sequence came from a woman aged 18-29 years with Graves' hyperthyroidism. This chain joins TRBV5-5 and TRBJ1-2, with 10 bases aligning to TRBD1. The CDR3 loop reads CASSVDRGRNGYTF. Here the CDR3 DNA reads TGTGCCAGCAGCGTGGACAGGGGGAGAAATGGCTACACCTTC.